This T cell receptor beta chain was found in a study of T cell repertoires in cytomegalovirus infection. This clonotype has only a few counts. The antigen is unknown. The ends were cut back, 1 base at V and 0 bases at J, with 12 bases in the middle. The CDR3 is 16 amino acids. Per germline, CDR1 SGDLS and CDR2 YYNGEE. TCRdb re-analysed the reads in MiXCR, keeping a single row per CDR3 protein. This table has roughly 920,000 distinct CDR3 sequences, roughly 31% appearing once. The material sequenced was cultured CD8+ T cells from PBMCs, taken from culture after CMV antigen stimulation. The receptor was derived from a human donor in good health (CMV status not recorded). Some clones in this sample may be carry-over from other donors' samples. V gene TRBV9 combines with J gene TRBJ2-3; possible D gene TRBD2, 5 bases. The CDR3: CASSVYGGPSTDTQYF. CDR3 nucleotides: TGTGCCAGCAGCGTATACGGAGGTCCTAGCACAGATACGCAGTATTTT.